The 18 T cell receptor beta chains listed next were all sequenced from one sample in a study of neurological immune-mediated disorders. Time point specified: longitudinal time-point 2. TCRdb re-called the 5' RACE reads through MiXCR, storing one row per CDR3 protein. Of under 50,000 distinct CDR3 sequences in the sample, roughly 13% were seen once. Sample: PBMCs. These receptors were taken from a male donor with HTLV-1-associated myelopathy (HAM/TSP).

This clonotype showed up just once. V is TRBV12-3 or TRBV12-4 and J is TRBJ2-7, with D tentatively TRBD1 (6 bases). The CDR3 loop spans 14 amino acids. Trimming took off 5 bases at V and 6 bases at J, with 17 bases between the two ends. CDR3 amino acids: CASSRSSDSREQYF. As DNA, the CDR3 is TGTGCCAGCAGTCGGTCCTCGGACAGCCGCGAGCAGTACTTC.

This clonotype has at least ten counts. The chain combines TRBV18 with TRBJ1-6; 7 bases are a match to TRBD1. The CDR3 loop spans 17 amino acids. Unmatched junction bases numbered 9, after V lost 2 bases and J lost 5 bases. CDR1 KGHSH and CDR2 LQKENI come from the germline V gene. The CDR3 DNA sequence: TGTGCCAGCTCACCAAATTCGATCAGGGGGAATAATTCACCCCTCCACTTT. It translates to CASSPNSIRGNNSPLHF.

This clonotype was counted many times. The V gene is TRBV5-1, the J gene TRBJ2-7; D could derive from TRBD1 or TRBD2 (6 bases each). The germline V gene encodes CDR1 SGHRS and CDR2 YFSETQ. This CDR3 comprises 13 residues. Trimming removed 2 bases at V and 6 bases at J, with 12 bases between. CDR3 region: CASSFGGPGEQYF. The CDR3 DNA reads TGCGCCAGCAGCTTCGGGGGCCCGGGCGAGCAGTACTTC.

This clonotype occurred many times. At one end, the junction sequence differs from germline, possibly due to a read error. The rearrangement uses TRBV7-7 and TRBJ2-3; 12 nucleotides align to TRBD2. The CDR3 has 15 amino acids. In germline, CDR1 is SSHAT, CDR2 FNYEAQ (reference sequence). CDR3 nucleotide sequence: TGTGCTAGCAGCCCGGGACTAGCGGGCTCAGATACGCAGTATTTT. As protein: CASSPGLAGSDTQYF.

Ten or more counts support this clonotype. CDR3 nucleotides: TGCGCCAGCAGCAGGGGGCTAGGCACGAACACCGGGGAGCTGTTTTTT. This translates into CASSRGLGTNTGELFF. The rearrangement links TRBV5-1 to TRBJ2-2; TRBD1 aligns across 7 bases. With 4 bases clipped from V and 0 bases from J, the junction kept 6 bases outside the gene matches. This CDR3 is built from 16 residues. Germline values: CDR1 SGHRS, CDR2 YFSETQ.

This clonotype was detected ten times or more. This chain uses TRBV20-1 with TRBJ2-1; 12 nucleotides line up with TRBD2. The CDR3 has 15 amino acids. CDR1 and CDR2 (germline): DFQATT, SNEGSKA (reference sequence). Trimming cost V 1 base and J 7 bases; bases outside gene matches: 5. The CDR3 spells CSARGLAGGRNEQFF. The CDR3 nucleotides read TGCAGTGCTAGAGGTCTAGCGGGGGGGCGTAATGAGCAGTTCTTC.

This clonotype was seen repeatedly, ten times or more. The rearrangement links TRBV29-1 to TRBJ1-2, with D unclear. Per the germline V gene, CDR1 is SQVTM and CDR2 is ANQGSEA. The CDR3 runs to 14 residues. Deletions cut 3 bases from V and 0 bases from J, with 11 bases between. The CDR3 DNA follows: TGCAGCGTTGATTCTTTAGGCGCTAACTATGGCTACACCTTC. Residues: CSVDSLGANYGYTF. The variable domain in full, with the rest retrieved from reference TRBV29-1 and TRBJ1-2, is SAVISQKPSRDICQRGTSLTIQCQVDSQVTMMFWYRQQPGQSLTLIATANQGSEATYESGFVIDKFPISRPNLTFSTLTVSNMSPEDSSIYLCSVDSLGANYGYTFGSGTRLTVV.

This clonotype was observed many times. The chain uses TRBV5-1 and TRBJ2-7, with D tentatively TRBD1 (6 bases). This CDR3 spans 14 amino acids. The germline V and J ends were trimmed by 1 base and 2 bases, with 10 bases remaining between them. Germline CDR1 SGHRS, CDR2 YFSETQ. CDR3 in DNA: TGCGCCAGCAGCTTGCTGGACAGAACCTACGAGCAGTACTTC. Its translation: CASSLLDRTYEQYF.

This clonotype was recorded only once. The rearrangement uses TRBV27 and TRBJ2-3, with D unresolved. The V gene's germline CDR1 is MNHEY and CDR2 SMNVEV (reference sequence). CDR3 length: 13 amino acids. The CDR3 spells CESSFGYADTQYF. The CDR3 nucleotides are TGTGAAAGCAGTTTTGGGTATGCAGATACGCAGTATTTT.

This clonotype was picked up many times. The CDR3 bases are TGCAGTGCAAGACCAGGGGCGAACACTGAAGCTTTCTTT. Translating it yields CSARPGANTEAFF. V and J are TRBV20-1 and TRBJ1-1; possibly TRBD1 for D (6 bases). CDR1 and CDR2 from the germline V gene are DFQATT and SNEGSKA (reference sequence). The CDR3 spans 13 residues. V was cut by 6 bases and J by 1 base, with 12 bases left in between.

In this sample, this clonotype turned up many times. The chain combines TRBV3-1 with TRBJ2-1; no clear D gene. Trimming stripped 0 bases from V and 5 bases from J, with 8 bases between. CDR3 length equals 14 residues. The germline V gene has CDR1 LGHDT and CDR2 YNNKEL (reference sequence). The CDR3 DNA sequence: TGTGCCAGCAGCCAAGAGGGTAGGGACAATGAGCAGTTCTTC. Translated: CASSQEGRDNEQFF.

This clonotype has a count of ten or more. The V and J genes are TRBV5-1 and TRBJ2-7; D perhaps matches TRBD1 (5 bases). Germline lookup yields CDR1 SGHRS and CDR2 YFSETQ. The ends were cut back, 4 bases at V and 4 bases at J, with 12 bases in the middle. This CDR3 is built from 13 residues. CDR3 sequence (DNA): TGCGCCAGCAGCCAAGACAGCCTATACGAGCAGTACTTC. Amino acids: CASSQDSLYEQYF.

In its sample, this clonotype was seen many times. This rearrangement joins TRBV9 to TRBJ2-5; TRBD1 agrees at 7 bases. J lost 7 bases, V lost 0 bases, and 12 bases had no gene match. Germline-derived CDR1 and CDR2 are SGDLS and YYNGEE. This CDR3 comprises 16 residues. Written as DNA, the CDR3 is TGTGCCAGCAGCGTAGAACCCCAAGGGGGCTATGGGACCCAGTACTTC. Its protein product is CASSVEPQGGYGTQYF.

This clonotype was recorded at least ten times. The chain has TRBV20-1 and TRBJ2-1; 12 bases are a match to TRBD2. Looked up from germline, CDR1 is DFQATT and CDR2 is SNEGSKA (reference sequence). Trimming removed 2 bases from V and 5 bases from J; junction bases left unmatched: 4. This CDR3 comprises 15 residues. The CDR3 DNA reads as TGCAGTGCTAGACATGGACTAGCGGGGAACAATGAGCAGTTCTTC. Translated, it gives CSARHGLAGNNEQFF.

In this sample, this clonotype turned up many times. The chain employs TRBV5-1 and TRBJ2-7; D possibly corresponds to TRBD1 (6 bases). The CDR3 runs 14 residues. V shed 2 bases and J shed 6 bases, with 15 bases lying between them. The germline gives CDR1 SGHRS, CDR2 YFSETQ. The DNA of the CDR3 is TGCGCCAGCAGCTTTATCTCAGGGGAGTCCGAGCAGTACTTC. It codes for CASSFISGESEQYF. Variable domain in full (rest from reference TRBV5-1 and TRBJ2-7): KAGVTQTPRYLIKTRGQQVTLSCSPISGHRSVSWYQQTPGQGLQFLFEYFSETQRNKGNFPGRFSGRQFSNSRSEMNVSTLELGDSALYLCASSFISGESEQYFGPGTRLTVT.

This chain links TRBV5-1 with TRBJ2-3, with unresolved D. Trimming left V 2 bases short and J 6 bases short, with 10 bases between. CDR3 length equals 13 residues. In germline, CDR1 is SGHRS, CDR2 YFSETQ. CDR3 protein: CASSLIAKDTQYF. In nucleotides, the CDR3 is TGCGCCAGCAGCTTAATAGCAAAGGATACGCAGTATTTT.

This clonotype was recorded many times. J is TRBJ1-6 and V is TRBV20-1; 10 bases agree with TRBD1. CDR3 length equals 16 residues. J gave up 0 bases and V 6 bases, and 5 bases lay outside the gene matches. Germline-derived CDR1 and CDR2 are DFQATT and SNEGSKA (reference sequence). In nucleotides, the CDR3 is TGCAGTGCAGACAGGGGGCTTAGCTCCTATAATTCACCCCTCCACTTT. Amino acids: CSADRGLSSYNSPLHF.

The chain uses TRBV20-1 and TRBJ2-7; TRBD2 agrees at 8 bases. CDR1 is DFQATT, CDR2 SNEGSKA, per germline (reference sequence). The CDR3 runs 16 residues. With 3 bases clipped from V and 6 bases from J, the junction kept 16 bases outside the gene matches. The CDR3: CSARSAGGPTRGEQYF. In DNA form, the CDR3 reads TGCAGTGCTAGGTCCGCGGGGGGCCCTACTAGGGGCGAGCAGTACTTC.